This T cell receptor beta chain was captured by sequencing in a study of shared clonotypes between healthy human individuals. Looking at the study overall: Every donor yielded three CD4 naive, three CD4 memory, two CD8 naive and one CD8 memory plate.

Germline-derived CDR1 and CDR2 are SGHVS and FQNEAQ. Trimming removed 2 bases at V and 5 bases at J, with 16 bases between. There are 16 residues in the CDR3. Naive CD8 cells were CD45RO-negative, positively selected for CCR7, excluding terminally differentiated effector memory CD45RA+ cells. A 200 ng quantity of DNA, tens of thousands of T cell genomes, went into the sorted-subset replicate PCRs. Sequenced by immunoSEQ multiplex PCR; TCRdb stores in-frame clones only, minus some. The profile shows over 2,000,000 clones, about 93% of them singletons. The sequencing sample was made of naive CD8+ T cells from PBMCs. The source is a man younger than 35 in good health. Some clones in this sample may be carry-over from other donors' samples. The chain uses TRBV7-8 and TRBJ1-5; D is uncertain. CDR3 loop: CASSLLGIRPYQPQHF. The CDR3 DNA reads as TGTGCCAGCAGCTTACTTGGAATTAGGCCGTATCAGCCCCAGCATTTT.